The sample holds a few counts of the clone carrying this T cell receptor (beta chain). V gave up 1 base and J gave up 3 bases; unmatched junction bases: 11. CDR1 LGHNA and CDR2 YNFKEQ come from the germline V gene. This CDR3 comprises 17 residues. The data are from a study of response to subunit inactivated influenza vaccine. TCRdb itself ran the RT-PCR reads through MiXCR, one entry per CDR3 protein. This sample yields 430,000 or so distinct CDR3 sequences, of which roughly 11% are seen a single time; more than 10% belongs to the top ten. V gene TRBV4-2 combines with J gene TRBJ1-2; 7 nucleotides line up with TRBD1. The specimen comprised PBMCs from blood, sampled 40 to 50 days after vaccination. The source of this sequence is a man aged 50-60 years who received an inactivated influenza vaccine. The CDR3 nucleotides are TGTGCCAGCAGCCAAGTAGCCCTATTGGGACAGTACTATGGCTACACCTTC. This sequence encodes CASSQVALLGQYYGYTF.